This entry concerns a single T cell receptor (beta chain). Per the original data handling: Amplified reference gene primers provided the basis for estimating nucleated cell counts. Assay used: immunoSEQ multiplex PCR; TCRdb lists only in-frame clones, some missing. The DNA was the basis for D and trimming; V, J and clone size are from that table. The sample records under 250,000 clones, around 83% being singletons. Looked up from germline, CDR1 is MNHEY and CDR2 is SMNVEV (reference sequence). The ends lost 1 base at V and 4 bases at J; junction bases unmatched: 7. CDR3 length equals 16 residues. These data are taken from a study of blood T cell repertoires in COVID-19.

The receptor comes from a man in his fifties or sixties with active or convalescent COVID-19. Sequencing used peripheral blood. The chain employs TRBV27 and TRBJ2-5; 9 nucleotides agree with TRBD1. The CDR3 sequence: CASSLLGQGNPETQYF. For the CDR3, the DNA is TGTGCCAGCAGTTTATTGGGACAGGGAAACCCAGAGACCCAGTACTTC.